Each of the 25 T cell receptor beta chains below was sequenced from the same sample in a study of T cells after yellow fever vaccination. A single record per CDR3 protein comes from TCRdb applying MiXCR to the 5' RACE reads. The sample has around 16,000 distinct CDR3 sequences; about 4.1% are singletons. The material was PBMCs, either bulk or a sorted T-cell subset (CD4+, CD8+, memory, or dextramer-sorted; not recorded which), obtained 15 days after the yellow fever booster vaccination. These receptors were taken from a man aged 25 to 40 who received the YFV17D yellow fever vaccine.

The table lists this clonotype with many counts. The CDR3 sequence is CSARDPGGRLETQYF. As DNA, the CDR3 is TGCAGTGCTAGAGATCCCGGCGGGAGGTTAGAGACCCAGTACTTC. The V call is TRBV20-1, the J call TRBJ2-5; 8 bases fit TRBD2. V dropped 0 bases and J dropped 4; count of bases not matched to a gene: 7. The CDR3 has 15 residues. Germline V gene sequence: CDR1 DFQATT, CDR2 SNEGSKA (reference sequence).

This clonotype was picked up many times. This chain links TRBV20-1 with TRBJ1-1; maybe TRBD1 (6 bases). Per germline, CDR1 DFQATT and CDR2 SNEGSKA (reference sequence). The CDR3 loop spans 11 amino acids. V lost 3 bases and J 10 bases, leaving 12 bases between the germline ends. The CDR3 is CSASGTKRAFF. CDR3 sequence (DNA): TGCAGTGCTAGCGGGACAAAGAGAGCTTTCTTT.

This clonotype came up many times. This chain uses TRBV7-8 with TRBJ1-5; the D is unclear. The CDR3 runs 14 residues. Germline V gives CDR1 SGHVS, CDR2 FQNEAQ. With 3 bases removed from V and 4 bases from J, the gap between germline ends came to 10 bases. The DNA of the CDR3 is TGTGCCAGCAGCTTGGGTGGGGTTAATCAGCCCCAGCATTTT. Residues: CASSLGGVNQPQHF.

In its sample, this clonotype ranks as medium-sized. The chain carries TRBV3-1 and TRBJ2-1, with 12 bases fitting TRBD2. Trimming removed 6 bases from V and 10 bases from J; junction bases left unmatched: 10. The CDR3 extends over 15 amino acids. Germline CDR1 and CDR2: LGHDT and YNNKEL (reference sequence). This chain's CDR3 is CASRALAGGPKEQFF. CDR3 coding DNA: TGTGCCAGCAGGGCCCTAGCGGGAGGGCCGAAGGAGCAGTTCTTC.

This clonotype was seen at least ten times. J is TRBJ2-1 and V is TRBV2; 11 bases fit TRBD2. J was trimmed by 8 bases and V by 6 bases; bases with no gene match: 15. The CDR3 covers 17 residues. The germline gives CDR1 SNHLY, CDR2 FYNNEI. This CDR3 reads CASRNLVTSGRDDEQFF. In DNA form, the CDR3 reads TGTGCCAGCAGAAACCTCGTCACTAGCGGGAGAGATGATGAGCAGTTCTTC.

This clonotype occurred many times. The CDR3 DNA reads as TGTGCCAGCAGCTTCCGTACTAGCGGGGGCGGGTCCTACGAGCAGTACTTC. Translation: CASSFRTSGGGSYEQYF. The chain couples TRBV5-6 to TRBJ2-7; 11 nucleotides agree with TRBD2. V lost 2 bases to trimming and J lost 1 base; unmatched junction nucleotides: 8. CDR1 SGHDT and CDR2 YYEEEE come from the germline V gene. The CDR3 is 17 residues long.

The genes are TRBV7-9 and TRBJ2-5; TRBD1 matches at 7 bases. The CDR3 spans 13 residues. V lost 5 bases, J lost 4 bases, and 4 bases stayed unmatched. Germline V lookup: CDR1 SEHNR, CDR2 FQNEAQ (reference sequence). CDR3 nucleotide sequence: TGTGCCAGCAGCCCACAGGGGCGAGAGACCCAGTACTTC. Its translation is CASSPQGRETQYF.

This clonotype was seen repeatedly, ten times or more. The rearrangement uses TRBV10-3 and TRBJ2-5, with a tentative D call TRBD2 (6 bases). The CDR3 sequence is 13 residues long. The germline gives CDR1 ENHRY, CDR2 SYGVKD. Between the trimmed V and J ends, which lost 3 bases and 5 bases, there was a span of 10 bases. This CDR3 reads CAISDGSWETQYF. The CDR3 region has the DNA TGTGCCATCAGTGACGGGAGTTGGGAGACCCAGTACTTC.

This clonotype was observed many times. V usage is TRBV6-1 and J usage is TRBJ2-3; a weak D match, TRBD2 (5 bases). This CDR3 has 14 amino acids. Germline lookup yields CDR1 MNHNS and CDR2 SASEGT. V lost 3 bases and J lost 2, with 9 bases in between. CDR3 DNA: TGTGCCAGCAGTGACGGGGAGACCACAGATACGCAGTATTTT. It encodes CASSDGETTDTQYF.

This clonotype was recorded many times. V gene TRBV27 combines with J gene TRBJ2-2, with a weak D call TRBD1 (6 bases). The V and J ends lost 9 bases and 2 bases respectively, with 13 bases between them. This CDR3 has 14 amino acids. Germline-derived CDR1 and CDR2 are MNHEY and SMNVEV (reference sequence). DNA for the CDR3: TGTGCCAGTACCGGGACATCTAACACCGGGGAGCTGTTTTTT. This gives the protein CASTGTSNTGELFF.

This clonotype has a count of ten or more. This chain joins TRBV12-3 or TRBV12-4 and TRBJ2-7; 7 nucleotides align to TRBD2. This CDR3 comprises 15 residues. The J segment lost 3 bases and the V segment lost 2 bases, leaving 7 bases of the junction unmatched. As DNA, the CDR3 is TGTGCCAGCAGTTTACCTGGGGGGGTCGGCTACGAGCAGTACTTC. This gives the protein CASSLPGGVGYEQYF.

This clonotype came up many times. The chain couples TRBV12-3 or TRBV12-4 to TRBJ2-2; the D gene is possibly TRBD2 (6 bases). With 8 bases removed from V and 1 base from J, the gap between germline ends came to 20 bases. The CDR3 extends over 17 amino acids. The CDR3 loop reads CASRGREAGLNTGELFF. The CDR3 DNA follows: TGTGCCAGCCGGGGAAGAGAAGCGGGCTTGAACACCGGGGAGCTGTTTTTT.

This clonotype was counted ten times or more. CDR3 protein: CSARTQGNQPQHF. The CDR3 region has the DNA TGCAGTGCTAGAACCCAGGGGAATCAGCCCCAGCATTTT. The V call is TRBV20-1, the J call TRBJ1-5, with D perhaps TRBD1 (6 bases). Germline V gene lookup returns CDR1 DFQATT and CDR2 SNEGSKA (reference sequence). Trimming took off 2 bases at V and 4 bases at J, with 9 bases between the two ends. The CDR3 length is 13 residues.

This clonotype was observed at least ten times. The chain joins TRBV4-2 to TRBJ1-5, with 11 bases fitting TRBD1. This CDR3 spans 16 amino acids. Trimming at V came to 4 bases and at J to 7 bases, leaving 9 bases not matched to a gene. Germline-derived CDR1 and CDR2 are LGHNA and YNFKEQ. The CDR3 here is CASSPTGQGARQPQHF. CDR3 coding DNA: TGTGCCAGCAGCCCAACTGGACAGGGGGCTCGGCAGCCCCAGCATTTT.

The genes are TRBV4-2 and TRBJ2-7, with a weak D call TRBD2 (7 bases). Germline values: CDR1 LGHNA, CDR2 YNFKEQ. This CDR3 contains 13 residues. V gave up 8 bases and J gave up 3 bases, with 14 bases separating them. This CDR3 reads CASGPGGLYEQYF. As DNA, the CDR3 is TGTGCCAGCGGCCCCGGGGGGCTCTACGAGCAGTACTTC.

At least ten counts were recorded for this clonotype. DNA for the CDR3: TGTGCCAGCAGCTCCAGAGTAACCGGGACTAGCGGCTACAATGAGCAGTTCTTC. Protein product: CASSSRVTGTSGYNEQFF. The chain combines TRBV11-1 with TRBJ2-1; 11 bases agree with TRBD2. CDR1 and CDR2 (germline): SGHAT, FQDESV (reference sequence). There are 18 residues in the CDR3. With 4 bases clipped from V and 3 bases from J, the junction kept 11 bases outside the gene matches.

This clonotype was seen at least ten times. Here the CDR3 DNA reads TGTGCCAGCAGCTTAAGCGGGGGAGAGACCCAGTACTTC. Its translation is CASSLSGGETQYF. The chain links TRBV7-3 to TRBJ2-5, with TRBD2 identical over 7 bases. Germline V gene sequence: CDR1 SGHTA, CDR2 FQGTGA. The ends lost 1 base at V and 4 bases at J; junction bases unmatched: 0. This CDR3 spans 13 amino acids.

This clonotype was seen ten or more times. The chain uses TRBV6-2 or TRBV6-3 and TRBJ2-1, with 8 bases that match TRBD2. The V gene's germline CDR1 is MNHEY and CDR2 SVGEGT. This CDR3 is built from 16 residues. With V trimmed by 3 bases and J by 7 bases, 11 bases remained unmatched. This CDR3 is CASSYPAGVDNNEQFF. The CDR3 DNA reads TGTGCCAGCAGTTATCCAGCGGGAGTCGATAATAATGAGCAGTTCTTC.

This clonotype has at least ten counts. The rearrangement uses TRBV15 and TRBJ2-6, with D perhaps being TRBD1 or TRBD2 (6 bases each). CDR1 and CDR2 from the germline V gene are LNHNV and YYDKDF (reference sequence). V lost 5 bases, J lost 4 bases, and 12 bases lay in between. This CDR3 comprises 15 residues. Written as DNA, the CDR3 is TGTGCCACCAGCTCGGGGGCTGACGGGGCCAACGTCCTGACTTTC. The encoded protein is CATSSGADGANVLTF.

This clonotype occurred many times. The J gene is TRBJ2-1, the V gene TRBV20-1, with 7 bases identical to TRBD2. The CDR3 has 13 residues. Germline CDR1 DFQATT, CDR2 SNEGSKA (reference sequence). The V gene end was trimmed by 4 bases and the J gene end by 8 bases; junction bases not matched to a gene: 8. The CDR3 here is CSAILIAGYEQFF. The CDR3 DNA reads TGCAGTGCTATCCTAATAGCGGGCTATGAGCAGTTCTTC.

By share, this clonotype ranks as medium-sized. The V gene is TRBV6-6, the J gene TRBJ1-5; 8 bases fit TRBD1. Germline-derived CDR1 and CDR2 are MNHNY and SVGAGI (reference sequence). The J segment lost 7 bases and the V segment lost 8 bases, leaving 4 bases of the junction unmatched. The CDR3 is 12 residues long. CDR3 coding DNA: TGTGCCAGCGGGGCAGGGGGCCAGCCCCAGCATTTT. It specifies CASGAGGQPQHF.

Only a few counts were recorded for this clonotype. One end of the junction is discordant with germline, which a read error may explain. This sequence joins TRBV3-1 and TRBJ2-5; 13 bases map to TRBD2. Germline CDR1 is LGHDT and CDR2 is YNNKEL (reference sequence). The CDR3 extends over 17 amino acids. CDR3 loop: CACSQELAGGLKETQYF. The CDR3 DNA is TGTGCCTGCAGCCAGGAACTAGCGGGAGGGCTCAAAGAGACCCAGTACTTC.

V and J are TRBV5-3 and TRBJ2-7, with 7 bases lining up with TRBD2. TRBV5-3 is classed as an ORF, of uncertain function. The CDR3 is 16 amino acids. With V trimmed by 2 bases and J by 1 base, 9 bases remained unmatched. DNA of the CDR3: TGTGCCAGAAGCTTCGTACGGAGGGGAGGGTCCTACGAGCAGTACTTC. Translating it yields CARSFVRRGGSYEQYF.

This clonotype has ten or more counts. The DNA for the CDR3 is TGTGCCAGCAGTCCCTCAGGGGGGTGGACTAGCGGGAGCCGCACAGATACGCAGTATTTT. Encoded protein: CASSPSGGWTSGSRTDTQYF. The chain links TRBV12-3 or TRBV12-4 to TRBJ2-3; 13 bases agree with TRBD2. V lost 5 bases to trimming and J lost 1 base; unmatched junction nucleotides: 15. The CDR3 is made up of 20 amino acids.

This clonotype was counted many times. V usage is TRBV7-6 and J usage is TRBJ2-3; possible D gene TRBD1, 6 bases. CDR3 size: 14 residues. The germline V gene encodes CDR1 SGHVS and CDR2 FNYEAQ. V was shortened by 4 bases and J by 1 base, with 9 bases between the two germline ends. For the CDR3, the DNA is TGTGCCAGCAGCTCCCGACAGGGCACAGATACGCAGTATTTT. This encodes CASSSRQGTDTQYF.